Sequencing of this T cell receptor beta chain was carried out in a study of blood T cell repertoires in COVID-19. Each participant's cohort was designated according to participant-reported clinical history. The table lists this clone with a few counts. Methods used by the authors: Amplification with reference gene primers provided the estimates of nucleated cell counts. Profiling relied on immunoSEQ multiplex PCR, and the TCRdb table lists in-frame clones only, not all of them. V and J calls and clone size are copied from that table; D and trimming were computed from the DNA. The table has around 220,000 clones, roughly nine tenths seen once. Sequencing used PBMCs or T cells enriched from blood (not recorded which). This receptor was taken from a woman aged 25 to 39 with acute COVID-19.

The CDR3 sequence is CASEERYDAGYMNTEAFF. The DNA of the CDR3 is TGTGCCAGCGAGGAGCGATATGACGCCGGGTACATGAACACTGAAGCTTTCTTT. This chain links TRBV5-4 with TRBJ1-1; D unresolved. Trimming pared 7 bases from V and 0 bases from J, leaving 25 bases between. Germline-derived CDR1 and CDR2 are SGHNT and YYREEE (reference sequence). This CDR3 region has 18 residues.